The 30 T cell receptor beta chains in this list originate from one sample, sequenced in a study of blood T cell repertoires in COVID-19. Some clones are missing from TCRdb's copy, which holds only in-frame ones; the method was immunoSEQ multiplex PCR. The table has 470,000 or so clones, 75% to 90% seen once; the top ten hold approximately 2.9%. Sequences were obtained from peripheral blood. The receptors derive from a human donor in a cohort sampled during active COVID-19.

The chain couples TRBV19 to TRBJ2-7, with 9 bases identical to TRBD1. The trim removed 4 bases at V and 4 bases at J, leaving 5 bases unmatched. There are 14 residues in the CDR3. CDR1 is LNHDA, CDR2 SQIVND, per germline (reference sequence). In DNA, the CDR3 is TGTGCCAGTAGTAACGGACAGGGGAAATACGAGCAGTACTTC. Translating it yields CASSNGQGKYEQYF.

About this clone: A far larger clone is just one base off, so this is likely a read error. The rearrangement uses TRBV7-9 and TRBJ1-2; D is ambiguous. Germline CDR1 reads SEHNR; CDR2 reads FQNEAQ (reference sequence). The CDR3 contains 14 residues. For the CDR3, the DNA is TGTACCAGCAGCTTGGTAGTCGCTAACTATGGCTACACCTTC. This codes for CTSSLVVANYGYTF. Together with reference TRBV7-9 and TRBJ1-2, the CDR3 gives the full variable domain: DTGVSQNPRHKITKRGQNVTFRCDPISEHNRLYWYRQTLGQGPEFLTYFQNEAQLEKSRLLSDRFSAERPKGSFSTLEIQRTEQGDSAMYLCTSSLVVANYGYTFGSGTRLTVV.

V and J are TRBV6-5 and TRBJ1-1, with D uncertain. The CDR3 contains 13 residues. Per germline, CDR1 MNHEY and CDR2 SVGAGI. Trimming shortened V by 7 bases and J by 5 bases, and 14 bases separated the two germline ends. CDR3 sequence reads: CASIIRTGTEAFF. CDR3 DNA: TGTGCCAGCATTATACGAACGGGGACTGAAGCTTTCTTT.

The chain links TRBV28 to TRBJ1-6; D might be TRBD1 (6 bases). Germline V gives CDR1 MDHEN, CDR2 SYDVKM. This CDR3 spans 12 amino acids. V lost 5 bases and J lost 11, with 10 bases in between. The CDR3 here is CASSLGQPPLHF. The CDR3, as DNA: TGTGCCAGCAGTCTCGGACAGCCACCCCTCCACTTT.

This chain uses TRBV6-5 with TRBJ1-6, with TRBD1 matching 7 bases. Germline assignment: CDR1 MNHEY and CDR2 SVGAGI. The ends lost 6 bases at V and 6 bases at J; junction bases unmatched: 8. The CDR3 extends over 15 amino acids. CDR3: CASRGDRILNSPLHF. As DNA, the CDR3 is TGTGCCAGCAGAGGGGACAGAATTCTTAATTCACCCCTCCACTTT.

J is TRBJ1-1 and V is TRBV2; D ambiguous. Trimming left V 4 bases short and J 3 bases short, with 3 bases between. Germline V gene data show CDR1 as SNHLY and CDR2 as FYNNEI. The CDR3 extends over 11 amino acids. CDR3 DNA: TGTGCCAGCAGTGCTCACACTGAAGCTTTCTTT. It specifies CASSAHTEAFF.

This chain's CDR3 is CASSPTGGNEQFF. The CDR3 DNA follows: TGTGCCAGCAGTCCGACGGGCGGGAATGAGCAGTTCTTC. V gene TRBV6-2 or TRBV6-3 combines with J gene TRBJ2-1, with D possibly matching TRBD2 (5 bases). Germline V gives CDR1 MNHEY, CDR2 SVGEGT. The CDR3 totals 13 residues. Trimming stripped 5 bases from V and 7 bases from J, with 12 bases between.

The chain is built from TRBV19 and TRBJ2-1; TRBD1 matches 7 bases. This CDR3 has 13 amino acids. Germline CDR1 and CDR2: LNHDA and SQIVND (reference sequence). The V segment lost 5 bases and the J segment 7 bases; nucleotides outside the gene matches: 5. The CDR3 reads CASSSQGVNEQFF. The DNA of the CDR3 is TGTGCCAGTAGTTCCCAGGGGGTTAATGAGCAGTTCTTC.

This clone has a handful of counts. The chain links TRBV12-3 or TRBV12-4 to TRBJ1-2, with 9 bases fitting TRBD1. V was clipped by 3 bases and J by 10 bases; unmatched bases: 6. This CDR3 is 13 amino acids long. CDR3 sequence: CASSFWDRDDYTF. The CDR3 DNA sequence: TGTGCCAGCAGTTTCTGGGACAGGGATGACTACACCTTC.

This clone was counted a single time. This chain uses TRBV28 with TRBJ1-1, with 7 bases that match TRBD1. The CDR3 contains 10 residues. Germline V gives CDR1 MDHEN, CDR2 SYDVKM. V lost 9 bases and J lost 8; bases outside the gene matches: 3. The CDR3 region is CASTGAEAFF. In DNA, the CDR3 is TGTGCCAGTACAGGGGCCGAAGCTTTCTTT.

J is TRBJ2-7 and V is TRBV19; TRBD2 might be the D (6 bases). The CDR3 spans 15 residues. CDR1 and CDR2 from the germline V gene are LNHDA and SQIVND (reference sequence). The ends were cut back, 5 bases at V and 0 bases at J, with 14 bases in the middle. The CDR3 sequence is CASSVLAFSSYEQYF. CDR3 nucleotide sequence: TGTGCCAGTAGTGTCCTAGCGTTCAGCTCCTACGAGCAGTACTTC.

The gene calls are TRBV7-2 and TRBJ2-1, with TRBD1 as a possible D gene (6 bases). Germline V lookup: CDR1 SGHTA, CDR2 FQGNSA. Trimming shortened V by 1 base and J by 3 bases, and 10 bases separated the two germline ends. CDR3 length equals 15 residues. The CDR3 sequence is CASSLGSTGYNEQFF. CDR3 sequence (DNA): TGTGCCAGCAGCTTAGGGTCGACAGGCTACAATGAGCAGTTCTTC. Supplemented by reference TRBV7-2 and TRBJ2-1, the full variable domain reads GAGVSQSPSNKVTEKGKDVELRCDPISGHTALYWYRQSLGQGLEFLIYFQGNSAPDKSGLPSDRFSAERTGGSVSTLTIQRTQQEDSAVYLCASSLGSTGYNEQFFGPGTRLTVL.

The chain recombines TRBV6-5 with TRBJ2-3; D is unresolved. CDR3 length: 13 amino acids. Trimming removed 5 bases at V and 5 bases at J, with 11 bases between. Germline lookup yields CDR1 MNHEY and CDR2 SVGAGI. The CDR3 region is CASSRSTQDTQYF. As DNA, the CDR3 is TGTGCCAGCAGTCGCTCAACTCAAGATACGCAGTATTTT.

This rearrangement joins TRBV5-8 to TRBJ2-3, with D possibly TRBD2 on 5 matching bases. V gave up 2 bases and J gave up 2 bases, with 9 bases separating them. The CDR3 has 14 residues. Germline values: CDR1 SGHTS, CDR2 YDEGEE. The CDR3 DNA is TGTGCCAGCAGCTTTGGACTTCTCACAGATACGCAGTATTTT. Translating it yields CASSFGLLTDTQYF.

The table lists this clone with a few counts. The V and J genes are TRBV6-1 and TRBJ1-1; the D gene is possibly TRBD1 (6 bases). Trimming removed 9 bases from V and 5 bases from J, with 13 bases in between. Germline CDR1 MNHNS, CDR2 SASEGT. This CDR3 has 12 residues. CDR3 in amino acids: CASNRVQTEAFF. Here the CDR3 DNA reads TGTGCCAGTAACAGGGTACAAACTGAAGCTTTCTTT.

CDR3 protein: CASAASGSSYNEQFF. CDR3 sequence (DNA): TGTGCCAGCGCGGCCAGCGGGAGTTCCTACAATGAGCAGTTCTTC. The chain carries TRBV5-4 and TRBJ2-1; 8 bases line up with TRBD2. CDR1 is SGHNT, CDR2 YYREEE, per germline (reference sequence). The V segment lost 7 bases and the J segment 1 base; nucleotides outside the gene matches: 7. This CDR3 is 15 amino acids long.

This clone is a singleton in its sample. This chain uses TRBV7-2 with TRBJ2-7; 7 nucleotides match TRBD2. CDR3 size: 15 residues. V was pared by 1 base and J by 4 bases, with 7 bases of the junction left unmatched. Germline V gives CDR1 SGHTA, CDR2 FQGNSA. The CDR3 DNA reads TGTGCCAGCAGCTTAGGGGCGGGAGATACTTACGAGCAGTACTTC. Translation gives CASSLGAGDTYEQYF.

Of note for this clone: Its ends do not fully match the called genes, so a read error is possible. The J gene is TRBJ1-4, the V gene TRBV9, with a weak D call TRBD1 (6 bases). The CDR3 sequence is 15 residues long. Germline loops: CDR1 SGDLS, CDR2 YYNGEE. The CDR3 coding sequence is TGTGCCAGCTCATACGACCGGGGGGGCTCCGAAACACTGTTTTTT. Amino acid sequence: CASSYDRGGSETLFF. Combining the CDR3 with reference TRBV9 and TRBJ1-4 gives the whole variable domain DSGVTQTPKHLITATGQRVTLRCSPRSGDLSVYWYQQSLDQGLQFLIQYYNGEERAKGNILERFSAQQFPDLHSELNLSSLELGDSALYFCASSYDRGGSETLFFGSGTQLSVL.

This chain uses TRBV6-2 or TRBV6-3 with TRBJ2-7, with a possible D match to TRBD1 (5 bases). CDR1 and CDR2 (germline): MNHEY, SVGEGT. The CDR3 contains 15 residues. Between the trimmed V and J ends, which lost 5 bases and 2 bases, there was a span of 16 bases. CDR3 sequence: CASSPYPTEPYEQYF. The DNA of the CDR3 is TGTGCCAGCAGTCCCTACCCGACAGAGCCCTACGAGCAGTACTTC.

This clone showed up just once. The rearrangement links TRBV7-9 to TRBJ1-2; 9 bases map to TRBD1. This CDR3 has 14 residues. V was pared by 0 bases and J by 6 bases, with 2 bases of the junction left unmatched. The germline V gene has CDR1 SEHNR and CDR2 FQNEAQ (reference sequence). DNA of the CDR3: TGTGCCAGCAGCTTAGCGACAGGGGGGCATGGCTACACCTTC. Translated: CASSLATGGHGYTF.

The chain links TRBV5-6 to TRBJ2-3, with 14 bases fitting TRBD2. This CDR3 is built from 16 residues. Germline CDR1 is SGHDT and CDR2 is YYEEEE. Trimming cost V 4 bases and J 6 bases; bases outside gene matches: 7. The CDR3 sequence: CASSETSGRAVDTQYF. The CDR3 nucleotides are TGTGCCAGCAGCGAGACTAGCGGGAGGGCCGTCGATACGCAGTATTTT.

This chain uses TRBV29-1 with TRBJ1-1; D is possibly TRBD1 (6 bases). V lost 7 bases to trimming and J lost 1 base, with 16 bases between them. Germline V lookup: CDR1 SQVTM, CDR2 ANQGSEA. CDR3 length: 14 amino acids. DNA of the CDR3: TGCAGCGGTTTGAAGAGGGGGGGGAACACTGAAGCTTTCTTT. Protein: CSGLKRGGNTEAFF.

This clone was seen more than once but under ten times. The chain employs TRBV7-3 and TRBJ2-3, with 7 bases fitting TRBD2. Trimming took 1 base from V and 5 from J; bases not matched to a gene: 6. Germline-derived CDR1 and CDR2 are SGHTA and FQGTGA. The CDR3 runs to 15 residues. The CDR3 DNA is TGTGCCAGCAGCTTAAACGGCGGGAGCTTAGATACGCAGTATTTT. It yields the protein CASSLNGGSLDTQYF. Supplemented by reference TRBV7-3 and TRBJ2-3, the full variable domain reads GAGVSQTPSNKVTEKGKYVELRCDPISGHTALYWYRQSLGQGPEFLIYFQGTGAADDSGLPNDRFFAVRPEGSVSTLKIQRTERGDSAVYLCASSLNGGSLDTQYFGPGTRLTVL.

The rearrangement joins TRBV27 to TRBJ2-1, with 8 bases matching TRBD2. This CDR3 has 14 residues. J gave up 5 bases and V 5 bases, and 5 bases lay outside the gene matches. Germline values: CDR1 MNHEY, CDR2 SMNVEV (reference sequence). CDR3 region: CASSLLAGNNEQFF. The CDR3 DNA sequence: TGTGCCAGCAGTCTCCTAGCGGGTAACAATGAGCAGTTCTTC.

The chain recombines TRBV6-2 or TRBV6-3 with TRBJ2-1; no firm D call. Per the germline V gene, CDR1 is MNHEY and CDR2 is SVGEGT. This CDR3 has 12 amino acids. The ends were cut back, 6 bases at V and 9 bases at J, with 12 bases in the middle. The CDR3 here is CASSHPRVEQFF. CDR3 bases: TGTGCCAGCAGCCACCCTCGGGTTGAGCAGTTCTTC.

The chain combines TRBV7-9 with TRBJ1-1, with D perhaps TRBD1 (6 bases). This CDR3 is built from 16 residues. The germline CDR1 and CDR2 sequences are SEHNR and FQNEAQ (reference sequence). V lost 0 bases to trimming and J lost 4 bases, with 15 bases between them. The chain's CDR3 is CASSLAGGREGTEAFF. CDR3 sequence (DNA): TGTGCCAGCAGCTTAGCGGGGGGCAGGGAGGGCACTGAAGCTTTCTTT.

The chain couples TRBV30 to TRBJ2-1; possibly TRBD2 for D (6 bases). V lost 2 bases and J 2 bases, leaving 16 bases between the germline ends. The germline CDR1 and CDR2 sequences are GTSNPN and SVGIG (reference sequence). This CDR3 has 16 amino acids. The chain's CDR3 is CAWSSLTGEAYNEQFF. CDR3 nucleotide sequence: TGTGCCTGGAGTAGTCTAACGGGAGAAGCCTACAATGAGCAGTTCTTC. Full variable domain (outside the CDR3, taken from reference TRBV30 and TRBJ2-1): SQTIHQWPATLVQPVGSPLSLECTVEGTSNPNLYWYRQAAGRGLQLLFYSVGIGQISSEVPQNLSASRPQDRQFILSSKKLLLSDSGFYLCAWSSLTGEAYNEQFFGPGTRLTVL.

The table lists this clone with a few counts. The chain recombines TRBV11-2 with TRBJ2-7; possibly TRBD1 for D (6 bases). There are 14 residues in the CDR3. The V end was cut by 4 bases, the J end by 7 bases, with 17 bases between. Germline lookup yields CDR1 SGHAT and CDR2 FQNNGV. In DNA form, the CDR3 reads TGTGCCAGCAGCTCCCTAACAGGGTGGGGGGAGCAGTACTTC. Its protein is CASSSLTGWGEQYF.

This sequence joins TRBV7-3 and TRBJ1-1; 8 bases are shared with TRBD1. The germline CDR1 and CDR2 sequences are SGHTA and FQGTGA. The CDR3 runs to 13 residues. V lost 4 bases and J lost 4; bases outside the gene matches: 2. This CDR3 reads CASSWTGSTEAFF. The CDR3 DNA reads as TGTGCCAGCAGCTGGACAGGGTCCACTGAAGCTTTCTTT.

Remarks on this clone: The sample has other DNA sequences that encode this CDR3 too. CDR3 DNA sequence: TGTGCCAGTAGTGACAGGGGAAACACTGAAGCTTTCTTT. It is translated as CASSDRGNTEAFF. This chain uses TRBV19 with TRBJ1-1; 8 bases fit TRBD1. Per the germline V gene, CDR1 is LNHDA and CDR2 is SQIVND (reference sequence). This CDR3 is built from 13 residues. The ends lost 5 bases at V and 2 bases at J; junction bases unmatched: 1.